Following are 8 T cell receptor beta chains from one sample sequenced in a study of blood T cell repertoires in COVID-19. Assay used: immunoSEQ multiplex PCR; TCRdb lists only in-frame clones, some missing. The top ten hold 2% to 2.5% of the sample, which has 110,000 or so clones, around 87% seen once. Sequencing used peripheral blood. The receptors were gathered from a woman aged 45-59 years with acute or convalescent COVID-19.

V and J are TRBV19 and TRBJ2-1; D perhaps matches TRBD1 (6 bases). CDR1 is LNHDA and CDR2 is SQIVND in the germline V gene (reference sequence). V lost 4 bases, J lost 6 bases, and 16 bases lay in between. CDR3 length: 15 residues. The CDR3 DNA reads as TGTGCCAGTAGTAGGGTCGCAGGGGTAGGCAATGAGCAGTTCTTC. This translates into CASSRVAGVGNEQFF.

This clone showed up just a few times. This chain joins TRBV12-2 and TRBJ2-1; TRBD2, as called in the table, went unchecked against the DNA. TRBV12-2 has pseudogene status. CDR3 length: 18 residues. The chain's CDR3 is CASRLASLLAGGNNEQFF. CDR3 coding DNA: TGTGCAAGTCGCTTAGCTTCCCTACTAGCGGGAGGTAATAATGAGCAGTTCTTC.

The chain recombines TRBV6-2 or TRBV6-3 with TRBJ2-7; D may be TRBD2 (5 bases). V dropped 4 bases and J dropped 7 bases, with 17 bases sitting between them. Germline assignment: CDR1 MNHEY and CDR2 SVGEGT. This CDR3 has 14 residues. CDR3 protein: CASSSHRTDEEQYF. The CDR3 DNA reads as TGTGCCAGCAGTTCCCACCGGACTGACGAGGAGCAGTACTTC.

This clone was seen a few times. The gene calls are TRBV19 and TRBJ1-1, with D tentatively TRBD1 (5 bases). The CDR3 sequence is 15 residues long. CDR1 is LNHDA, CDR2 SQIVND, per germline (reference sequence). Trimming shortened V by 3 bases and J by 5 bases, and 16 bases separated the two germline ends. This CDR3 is CASSIIAGRTTEAFF. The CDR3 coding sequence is TGTGCCAGTAGTATTATCGCAGGGAGGACGACTGAAGCTTTCTTT.

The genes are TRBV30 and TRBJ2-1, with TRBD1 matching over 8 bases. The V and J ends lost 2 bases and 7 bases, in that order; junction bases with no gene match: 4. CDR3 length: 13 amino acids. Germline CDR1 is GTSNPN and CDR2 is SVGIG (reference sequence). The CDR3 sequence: CAWSPRGLNEQFF. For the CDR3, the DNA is TGTGCCTGGAGTCCCAGGGGGCTAAATGAGCAGTTCTTC.

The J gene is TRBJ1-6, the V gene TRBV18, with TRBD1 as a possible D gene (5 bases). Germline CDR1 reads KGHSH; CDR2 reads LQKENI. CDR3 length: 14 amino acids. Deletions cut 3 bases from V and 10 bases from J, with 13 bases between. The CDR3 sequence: CASSPPGRGSPLHF. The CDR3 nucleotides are TGTGCCAGCTCACCGCCCGGGCGGGGGTCACCCCTCCACTTT.

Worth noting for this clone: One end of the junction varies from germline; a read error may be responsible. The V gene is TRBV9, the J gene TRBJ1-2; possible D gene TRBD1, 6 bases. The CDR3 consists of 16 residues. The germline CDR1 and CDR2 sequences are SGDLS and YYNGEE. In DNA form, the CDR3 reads TGCGCCAGCAGCGGAAAGGGGGGGGCGCCGGTCTATGGCTACACCTTC. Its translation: CASSGKGGAPVYGYTF.

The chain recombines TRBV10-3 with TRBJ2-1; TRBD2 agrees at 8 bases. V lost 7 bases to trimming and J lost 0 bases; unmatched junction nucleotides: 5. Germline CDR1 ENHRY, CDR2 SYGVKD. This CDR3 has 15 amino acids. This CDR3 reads CAINQAGVSYNEQFF. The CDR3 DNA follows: TGTGCCATCAACCAAGCGGGAGTCTCCTACAATGAGCAGTTCTTC.